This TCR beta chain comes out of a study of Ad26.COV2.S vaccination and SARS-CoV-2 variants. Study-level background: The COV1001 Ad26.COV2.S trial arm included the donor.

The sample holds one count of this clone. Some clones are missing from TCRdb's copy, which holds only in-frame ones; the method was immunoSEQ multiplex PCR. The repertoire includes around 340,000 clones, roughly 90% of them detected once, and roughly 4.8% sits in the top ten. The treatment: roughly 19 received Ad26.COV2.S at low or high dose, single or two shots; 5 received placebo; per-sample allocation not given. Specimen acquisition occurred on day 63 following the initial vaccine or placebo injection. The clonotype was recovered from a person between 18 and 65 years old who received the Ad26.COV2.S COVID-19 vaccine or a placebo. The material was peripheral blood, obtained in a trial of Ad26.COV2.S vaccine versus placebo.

The DNA for the CDR3 is TGTGCCAGCAGTCCCCTATTAGTAGCGAACACCGGGGAGCTGTTTTTT. The encoded protein is CASSPLLVANTGELFF. V and J are TRBV28 and TRBJ2-2; D ambiguous. This CDR3 is 16 amino acids long. Looked up from germline, CDR1 is MDHEN and CDR2 is SYDVKM. Trimming pared 5 bases from V and 0 bases from J, leaving 13 bases between.